The clone carrying this T cell receptor (beta chain) was seen ten or more times. The data derive from a study of T-cell reconstitution after alpha-beta-depleted transplantation in children. Preparing the TCRbeta library involved the use of unique molecular identifiers. MiXCR was run by TCRdb on the PCR reads, yielding one entry per CDR3 protein. The table has a few hundred thousand distinct CDR3 sequences, more than 8% seen once. CDR1 is MNHNS, CDR2 SASEGT, per germline. There are 15 residues in the CDR3. The V and J ends lost 5 bases and 2 bases respectively, with 12 bases between them. The sequencing used PBMCs from the stem cell graft donor, collected from the stem cell graft. V usage is TRBV6-1 and J usage is TRBJ2-2; D is undetermined. The sequence was obtained from a human donor who donated a stem cell graft to a child with SCID. The CDR3 nucleotides read TGTGCCAGCAGTCATACATCAGGCAACACCGGGGAGCTGTTTTTT. Translated, it gives CASSHTSGNTGELFF.